One and the same sample provided the 18 T cell receptor beta chains below, sequenced in a study of blood T cell repertoires in COVID-19. Data came from immunoSEQ multiplex PCR; TCRdb stores just in-frame clones and leaves some out. The data show about 81,000 clones, roughly 86% seen once. Sequencing was done on a sample of peripheral blood. These TCRs come from a man between 60 and 75 years old with acute or convalescent COVID-19.

The gene calls are TRBV6-5 and TRBJ2-7; no firm D call. This CDR3 is 11 amino acids long. V lost 2 bases and J 6 bases, leaving 5 bases between the germline ends. The germline CDR1 and CDR2 sequences are MNHEY and SVGAGI. The CDR3 nucleotides are TGTGCCAGCAGTTACGGAGTCGAGCAGTACTTC. It encodes CASSYGVEQYF.

This rearrangement joins TRBV5-4 to TRBJ1-1, with a possible D match to TRBD1 (5 bases). V lost 2 bases, J lost 3 bases, and 17 bases lay in between. The germline V gene encodes CDR1 SGHNT and CDR2 YYREEE (reference sequence). This CDR3 spans 16 amino acids. Here the CDR3 reads CASSFLGPGADTEAFF. The CDR3 coding sequence is TGTGCCAGCAGCTTTTTGGGGCCTGGGGCGGACACTGAAGCTTTCTTT.

The chain is built from TRBV28 and TRBJ1-6, with 7 bases aligning to TRBD1. CDR1 MDHEN and CDR2 SYDVKM come from the germline V gene. V lost 8 bases to trimming and J lost 4 bases; unmatched junction nucleotides: 14. The CDR3 loop spans 17 amino acids. The CDR3 DNA is TGTGCCAGCGGATTGACCAACCGGGACAGATATAATTCACCCCTCCACTTT. Translated, it gives CASGLTNRDRYNSPLHF. Filled out from reference TRBV28 and TRBJ1-6, the complete variable domain reads DVKVTQSSRYLVKRTGEKVFLECVQDMDHENMFWYRQDPGLGLRLIYFSYDVKMKEKGDIPEGYSVSREKKERFSLILESASTNQTSMYLCASGLTNRDRYNSPLHFGNGTRLTVT.

The chain uses TRBV20-1 and TRBJ2-3; unclear D gene. The CDR3 is made up of 11 amino acids. Germline V CDR1 and CDR2: DFQATT, SNEGSKA (reference sequence). V dropped 0 bases and J dropped 6 bases, with 4 bases sitting between them. CDR3 in DNA: TGCAGTGCTAGAGACCCTGATACGCAGTATTTT. Translating gives CSARDPDTQYF.

The CDR3 loop reads CASREDFSSYNEQFF. The DNA of the CDR3 is TGTGCCAGCAGGGAGGATTTCAGCTCCTACAATGAGCAGTTCTTC. The chain combines TRBV3-1 (or the pseudogene TRBV3-2) with TRBJ2-1, with D perhaps matching TRBD2 (5 bases). The V end was cut by 6 bases, the J end by 0 bases, with 12 bases between. Germline loops: CDR1 LGHDT, CDR2 YNNKEL (reference sequence). This CDR3 comprises 15 residues.

This rearrangement joins TRBV6-5 to TRBJ2-1; the D gene is possibly TRBD1 (6 bases). The germline V gene has CDR1 MNHEY and CDR2 SVGAGI. V lost 4 bases and J 6 bases, leaving 16 bases between the germline ends. The CDR3 runs to 15 residues. CDR3 protein: CASSLGGFKANEQFF. The CDR3, as DNA: TGTGCCAGCAGTTTAGGGGGTTTCAAGGCCAATGAGCAGTTCTTC.

The chain employs TRBV11-1 and TRBJ1-1; no clear D gene. Trimming shortened V by 1 base and J by 1 base, and 10 bases separated the two germline ends. The germline gives CDR1 SGHAT, CDR2 FQDESV (reference sequence). This CDR3 is built from 15 residues. CDR3 in amino acids: CASSLVRRKNTEAFF. The CDR3 nucleotides are TGTGCCAGCAGCTTAGTTAGGAGGAAGAACACTGAAGCTTTCTTT.

The genes are TRBV28 and TRBJ1-4; D gene uncertain. V was clipped by 2 bases and J by 0 bases, with 10 bases between them. Germline CDR1 is MDHEN and CDR2 is SYDVKM. This CDR3 is built from 16 residues. CDR3 DNA: TGTGCCAGCAGTTTAACCAGTAGCGCAACTAATGAAAAACTGTTTTTT. This codes for CASSLTSSATNEKLFF.

The chain carries TRBV6-5 and TRBJ1-3; D is perhaps TRBD1 (6 bases). The CDR3 sequence is 14 residues long. The germline V gene encodes CDR1 MNHEY and CDR2 SVGAGI. The V and J ends lost 2 bases and 4 bases respectively, with 9 bases between them. The CDR3 region has the DNA TGTGCCAGCAGTTACGGGGGCTCGGGAAACACCATATATTTT. It codes for CASSYGGSGNTIYF.

The chain joins TRBV9 to TRBJ2-2; possibly TRBD1 for D (5 bases). V was cut by 2 bases and J by 0 bases, with 8 bases left in between. The germline V gene encodes CDR1 SGDLS and CDR2 YYNGEE. CDR3 size: 15 residues. The CDR3 coding sequence is TGTGCCAGCAGCGTTGACAGCGCGAACACCGGGGAGCTGTTTTTT. It is translated as CASSVDSANTGELFF.

The chain has TRBV3-1 (or the pseudogene TRBV3-2) and TRBJ2-7; 12 nucleotides line up with TRBD2. V lost 1 base to trimming and J lost 4 bases; unmatched junction nucleotides: 8. Germline V gives CDR1 LGHDT, CDR2 YNNKEL (reference sequence). The CDR3 has 17 amino acids. CDR3 nucleotide sequence: TGTGCCAGCAGCCAAGTTTGGGCTAGCGGGGGGGCATACGAGCAGTACTTC. This gives the protein CASSQVWASGGAYEQYF.

The chain recombines TRBV4-1 with TRBJ2-1; TRBD2 matches at 10 bases. J was trimmed by 7 bases and V by 3 bases; bases with no gene match: 9. Germline CDR1 reads MGHRA; CDR2 reads YSYEKL. The CDR3 runs to 16 residues. CDR3 nucleotides: TGCGCCAGCAGCCACCCCGGGACTAGCGTTATAAATGAGCAGTTCTTC. Translation gives CASSHPGTSVINEQFF.

CDR3: CASNPPGAIYEQYF. CDR3 coding DNA: TGTGCCAGCAACCCCCCAGGGGCGATCTACGAGCAGTACTTC. The chain couples TRBV7-2 to TRBJ2-7; D might be TRBD1 (6 bases). CDR3 length: 14 amino acids. Germline V lookup: CDR1 SGHTA, CDR2 FQGNSA. The germline V and J ends were trimmed by 7 bases and 3 bases, with 16 bases remaining between them. Full variable domain (outside the CDR3, taken from reference TRBV7-2 and TRBJ2-7): GAGVSQSPSNKVTEKGKDVELRCDPISGHTALYWYRQSLGQGLEFLIYFQGNSAPDKSGLPSDRFSAERTGGSVSTLTIQRTQQEDSAVYLCASNPPGAIYEQYFGPGTRLTVT.

This clone turned up a few times. J is TRBJ1-1 and V is TRBV11-2; D possibly corresponds to TRBD1 (5 bases). Germline loops: CDR1 SGHAT, CDR2 FQNNGV. Trimming removed 0 bases at V and 5 bases at J, with 7 bases between. This CDR3 region has 13 residues. The CDR3 loop is CASSLDRVTEAFF. The DNA for the CDR3 is TGTGCCAGCAGCTTAGACAGGGTAACTGAAGCTTTCTTT.

J is TRBJ1-4 and V is TRBV5-1, with a possible D match to TRBD1 (6 bases). Trimming cost V 3 bases and J 8 bases, with 11 bases left between them. Per the germline V gene, CDR1 is SGHRS and CDR2 is YFSETQ. The CDR3 spans 13 residues. DNA for the CDR3: TGCGCCAGCAGCTCCGTGGACAGCGAAAAACTGTTTTTT. Encoded protein: CASSSVDSEKLFF.

The chain links TRBV4-2 to TRBJ1-1; 7 bases are a match to TRBD1. The CDR3 runs to 13 residues. The ends lost 3 bases at V and 11 bases at J; junction bases unmatched: 9. Germline CDR1 is LGHNA and CDR2 is YNFKEQ. CDR3 loop: CASSHLGGREAFF. CDR3 nucleotide sequence: TGTGCCAGCAGCCACCTAGGGGGCAGGGAGGCTTTCTTT.

The chain joins TRBV4-2 to TRBJ1-2; 9 bases line up with TRBD1. Germline loops: CDR1 LGHNA, CDR2 YNFKEQ. The V segment lost 1 base and the J segment 6 bases; nucleotides outside the gene matches: 6. The CDR3 has 15 amino acids. CDR3 DNA sequence: TGTGCCAGCAGCCAAGCCGCGGACAGGGGAAATGGCTACACCTTC. Protein product: CASSQAADRGNGYTF.

This clone appeared a few times. V and J are TRBV7-2 and TRBJ2-1; D is possibly TRBD1 (5 bases). The CDR3 runs to 14 residues. Germline CDR1 reads SGHTA; CDR2 reads FQGNSA. Trimming shortened V by 4 bases and J by 8 bases, and 15 bases separated the two germline ends. CDR3: CASSSNPVGDEQFF. The CDR3 coding sequence is TGTGCCAGCAGCTCGAACCCTGTAGGGGATGAGCAGTTCTTC.